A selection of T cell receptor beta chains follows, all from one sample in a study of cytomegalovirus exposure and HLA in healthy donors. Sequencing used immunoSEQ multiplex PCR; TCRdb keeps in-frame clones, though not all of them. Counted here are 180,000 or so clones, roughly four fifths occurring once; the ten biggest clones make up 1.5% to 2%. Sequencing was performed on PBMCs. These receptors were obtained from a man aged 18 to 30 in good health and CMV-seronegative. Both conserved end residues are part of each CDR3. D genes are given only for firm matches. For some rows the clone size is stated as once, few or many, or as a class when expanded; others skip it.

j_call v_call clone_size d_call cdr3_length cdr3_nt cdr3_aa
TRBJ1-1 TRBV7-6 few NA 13 TGTGCCAGCAGCTTACAGGAGAACACTGAAGCTTTCTTT CASSLQENTEAFF
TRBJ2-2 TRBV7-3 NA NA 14 TGTGCCAGCAGCTTAGAGCCGAACACCGGGGAGCTGTTTTTT CASSLEPNTGELFF
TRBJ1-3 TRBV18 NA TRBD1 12 TGTGCCAGCTCACCCAGGGGGCACACCATATATTTT CASSPRGHTIYF
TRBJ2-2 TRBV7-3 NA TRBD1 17 TGTGCCAGCAGCCAACCATTGGACAGGCCTAGCACCGGGGAGCTGTTTTTT CASSQPLDRPSTGELFF
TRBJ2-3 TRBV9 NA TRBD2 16 TGTGCCAGCAGCGGGGGGGGTAGCGGGGACACAGATACGCAGTATTTT CASSGGGSGDTDTQYF
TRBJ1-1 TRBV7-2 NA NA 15 TGTGCCAGCAGCTTAGTATCCAGGGCGAACACTGAAGCTTTCTTT CASSLVSRANTEAFF
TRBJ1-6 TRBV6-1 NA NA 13 TGTGCCAGCAGTGAATTTCGGGATTCACCCCTCCACTTT CASSEFRDSPLHF
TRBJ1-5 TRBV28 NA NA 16 TGTGCCAGCAGTTGGGCAGGGCTCGAGCGCAATCAGCCCCAGCATTTT CASSWAGLERNQPQHF
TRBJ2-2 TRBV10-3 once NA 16 TGTGCCATCAGTAGAGTAGGACTATCGAACACCGGGGAGCTGTTTTTT CAISRVGLSNTGELFF
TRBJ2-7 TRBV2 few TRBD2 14 TGTGCCAGCACCCGGCTAGCGGGACGGGGCGAGCAGTACTTC CASTRLAGRGEQYF
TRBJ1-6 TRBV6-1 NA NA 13 TGTGCCAGCAGGGAGACCTATAATTCACCCCTCCACTTT CASRETYNSPLHF
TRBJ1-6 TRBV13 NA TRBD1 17 TGTGCCAGCAGCCGCCCTGGACAGGGGGCCGTTAATTCACCCCTCCACTTT CASSRPGQGAVNSPLHF
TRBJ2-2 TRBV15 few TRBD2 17 TGTGCCACCGCCGACGGGCTAGCGGGGAATCATGCCGGGGAGCTGTTTTTT CATADGLAGNHAGELFF
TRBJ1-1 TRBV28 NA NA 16 TGTGCCAGCAGTCCCCCGGGGGGGCTAATGAACACTGAATCTTTCTTT CASSPPGGLMNTESFF
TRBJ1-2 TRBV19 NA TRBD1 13 TGTGCCACCAGGGACAGGGGGCTAGCTGGCTACACCTTC CATRDRGLAGYTF
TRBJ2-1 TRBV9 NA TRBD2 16 TGTGCCAGCAGCGTGACTTCTAGCGGGGGCGTCAATGAGCAGTTCTTC CASSVTSSGGVNEQFF
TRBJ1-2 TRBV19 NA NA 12 TGTGCCAGTAGTACCCTTAACTATGGCTACACCTTC CASSTLNYGYTF
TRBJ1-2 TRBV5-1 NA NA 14 TGCGCCAGCAGCTTGGGCGGGGAAGGTGGCGGCTACACCTTC CASSLGGEGGGYTF
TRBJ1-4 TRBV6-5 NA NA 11 TGTGCCAGCGCGGGGATCGGACGACTGTTTTTT CASAGIGRLFF
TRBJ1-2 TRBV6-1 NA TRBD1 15 TGTGCCAGCAGTATAAGACAGGGGGCAGGCTATGGCTACACCTTC CASSIRQGAGYGYTF
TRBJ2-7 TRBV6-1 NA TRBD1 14 TGTGCCAGCAGTAACAGGGGGCCTACATACGAGCAGTACTTC CASSNRGPTYEQYF
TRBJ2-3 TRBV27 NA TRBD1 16 TGTGCCAGCAGAGGGATTACAGGGGGTGCGACAGATACGCAGTATTTT CASRGITGGATDTQYF
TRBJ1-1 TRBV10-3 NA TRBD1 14 TGTGCCATCAGTGGGACAGGGGCGAACACTGAAGCTTTCTTT CAISGTGANTEAFF
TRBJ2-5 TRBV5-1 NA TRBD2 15 TGCGCCAGCAGCGTAGGACTAGCGGGAGTAGAGACCCAGTACTTC CASSVGLAGVETQYF
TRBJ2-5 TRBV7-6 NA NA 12 TGTGCCAGCAGCTCCATTCAAGAGACCCAGTACTTC CASSSIQETQYF
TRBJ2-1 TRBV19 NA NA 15 TGTGCCAGTAGTTCGGGAGGAGGGGGCTACAATGAGCAGTTCTTC CASSSGGGGYNEQFF
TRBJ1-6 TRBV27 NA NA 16 TGTGCCAGCAGTTTGGGGGGGGCTGTTCATAATTCACCCCTCCACTTT CASSLGGAVHNSPLHF
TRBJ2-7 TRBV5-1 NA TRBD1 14 TGCGCCAGCAGCTCTGACAGGGGAACGCAAGAGCAGTACTTC CASSSDRGTQEQYF
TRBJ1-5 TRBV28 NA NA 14 TGTGCCAGCAGTTCAGGGGCCCGCAATCAGCCCCAGCATTTT CASSSGARNQPQHF
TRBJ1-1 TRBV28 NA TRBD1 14 TGTGCCAGCAGTTCGTCTGGACAGGACCTGAAAGCTTTCTTT CASSSSGQDLKAFF
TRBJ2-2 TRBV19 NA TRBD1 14 TGTGCCAGCAGACAGGGGTATTCGACCGGGGAGCTGTTTTTT CASRQGYSTGELFF
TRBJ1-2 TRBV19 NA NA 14 TGTGCCAGTAGTATCCGGACAGCCCTCTATGGCTACACCTTC CASSIRTALYGYTF
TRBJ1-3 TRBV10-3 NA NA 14 TGTGCCATCAGTGGGGGACACTCCGGGCACACCATATATTTT CAISGGHSGHTIYF
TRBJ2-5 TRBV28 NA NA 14 TGTGCCAGCAGGCCGGAGGGGAAGATAGAGACCCAGTACTTC CASRPEGKIETQYF
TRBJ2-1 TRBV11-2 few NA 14 TGTGCCAGCAGCTTTCTGCGGGCCTACAATGAGCAGTTCTTC CASSFLRAYNEQFF
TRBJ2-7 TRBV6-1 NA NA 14 TGTGCCAGCAGTGAAGGTGTCGGGAGCTACGAGCAGTACTTC CASSEGVGSYEQYF
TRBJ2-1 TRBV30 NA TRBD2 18 TGTGCCTGGAGAATAGGGCTAGCGGGAGTCAACTCCTACAATGAGCAGTTCTTC CAWRIGLAGVNSYNEQFF
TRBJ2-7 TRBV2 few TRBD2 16 TGTGCCAGCAGTGAAGGGGGAGCCGTCGGGGGGAAGAAGCAGTACTTC CASSEGGAVGGKKQYF
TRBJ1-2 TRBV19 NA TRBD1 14 TGTGCCAGTAGTATCAGGGGGCAAGGGAGAGGCTACACCTTC CASSIRGQGRGYTF
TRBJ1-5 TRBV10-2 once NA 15 TGCGCCAGCAGTGGGAGCTTGCAGAACAATCAGCCCCAGCATTTT CASSGSLQNNQPQHF
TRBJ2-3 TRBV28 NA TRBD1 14 TGTGCCAGCAGTTTGGTGGACAGGGCAGATACGCAGTATTTT CASSLVDRADTQYF
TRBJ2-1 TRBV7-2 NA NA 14 TGTGCCAGCAGCTTAGCTCTACTCCGGGACACTCAGTTCTTC CASSLALLRDTQFF
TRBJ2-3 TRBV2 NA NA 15 TGTGCCAGCAGCCCACCGGGACTCAGCACAGATACGCAGTATTTT CASSPPGLSTDTQYF
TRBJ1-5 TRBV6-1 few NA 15 TGTGCCAGCAGTGAAGACCCACAGGTAAATCAGCCCCAGCATTTT CASSEDPQVNQPQHF
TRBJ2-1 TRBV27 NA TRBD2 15 TGTGCCAGCAGCTCGCTAGCGGGAGTGCGCAATGAGCAGTTCTTC CASSSLAGVRNEQFF
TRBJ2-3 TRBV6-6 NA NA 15 TGTGCCAGCAGTTACGACAGCGCAGGGGGGGATACGCAGTATTTT CASSYDSAGGDTQYF
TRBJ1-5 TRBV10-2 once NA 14 TGCGCCAGCAGTGAGTCGACGGGGAGTCAGCCCCAGCATTTT CASSESTGSQPQHF
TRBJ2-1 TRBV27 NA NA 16 TGTGCCAGCAGTTTACGGGCAGGGGGGTCCTACAATGAGCAGTTCTTC CASSLRAGGSYNEQFF
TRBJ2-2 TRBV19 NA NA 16 TGTGCCAGTAGTATAGATAATAGCGGGAACACCGGGGAGCTGTTTTTT CASSIDNSGNTGELFF
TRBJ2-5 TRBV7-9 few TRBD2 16 TGTGCCAGCAGCCCCTTCAGCGGGAGTATCAGAGAGACCCAGTACTTC CASSPFSGSIRETQYF
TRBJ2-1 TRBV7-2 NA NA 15 TGTGCCAGCAGCTCCCGAGCGGGCCAAGAGTATGAGCAGTTCTTC CASSSRAGQEYEQFF
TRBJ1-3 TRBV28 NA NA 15 TGTGCCAGCAGTTTGGCAGGGGTTTATGTAGACACCATATATTTT CASSLAGVYVDTIYF
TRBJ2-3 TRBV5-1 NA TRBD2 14 TGCGCCAGCAGCTTGGCTAGCGGGGGGGATACGCAGTATTTT CASSLASGGDTQYF